A single sample gave rise to the 11 T cell receptor beta chains below, sequenced in a study of cytomegalovirus exposure and HLA in healthy donors (dated by TCRdb to about 2017). The library was generated by the immunoSEQ multiplex PCR assay. For the multiplex PCR, a mixture combining 60 forward primers for TCR Vbeta segments and 13 reverse primers for TCR Jbeta segments was used. Sourced from immuneACCESS, this table was stored by TCRdb with only in-frame sequences that have V and J called. A share of the clones is absent; for the studies checked, an unresolved V gene accounts for under half, and the remainder has no known explanation. The sample contains about 190,000 clones, 70% to 75% of them found a single time. The ten top clones hold 2.5% to 4% of the sample. The sequenced material came from PBMCs. Source of these receptors: a woman aged 25 to 39 in good health and CMV-seropositive.

V is TRBV9 and J is TRBJ2-7, with 12 positions matching TRBD2. Germline CDR1 and CDR2: SGDLS and YYNGEE. The trim removed 4 bases at V and 7 bases at J, leaving 3 bases unmatched. The CDR3 is made up of 13 amino acids. The CDR3 nucleotides are TGTGCCAGCAGCCCTGGGACTAGCGGGGAGCAGTACTTC. It yields the protein CASSPGTSGEQYF.

This clone was counted a few times. The rearrangement joins TRBV5-1 to TRBJ2-1, with 9 bases aligning to TRBD1. Germline CDR1 and CDR2: SGHRS and YFSETQ. V lost 4 bases and J lost 9; bases outside the gene matches: 11. This CDR3 contains 15 residues. The DNA of the CDR3 is TGCGCCAGCAGCCCCGGGACAGGGATCTATGGTGAGCAGTTCTTC. This translates into CASSPGTGIYGEQFF.

This chain links TRBV19 with TRBJ2-7; weak D call: TRBD2 (5 bases). This CDR3 has 14 residues. With 3 bases removed from V and 0 bases from J, the gap between germline ends came to 9 bases. Germline V lookup: CDR1 LNHDA, CDR2 SQIVND (reference sequence). The CDR3: CASSIPGISYEQYF. In DNA form, the CDR3 reads TGTGCCAGTAGTATCCCCGGGATCTCCTACGAGCAGTACTTC.

This clone was recorded only once. The gene calls are TRBV5-1 and TRBJ2-6, with D uncertain. The CDR3 is 13 residues long. V lost 6 bases and J lost 2, with 6 bases in between. In germline, CDR1 is SGHRS, CDR2 YFSETQ. CDR3 sequence: CASNSAGANVLTF. For the CDR3, the DNA is TGCGCCAGCAATTCGGCTGGGGCCAACGTCCTGACTTTC.

The rearrangement joins TRBV6-4 to TRBJ2-1, with TRBD2 matching 10 bases. This CDR3 contains 15 residues. Per germline, CDR1 MRHNA and CDR2 SNTAGT. V was pared by 0 bases and J by 8 bases, with 4 bases of the junction left unmatched. The CDR3 DNA reads as TGTGCCAGCAGTGACTCGCGGAGCGGGAGGGATGAGCAGTTCTTC. This translates into CASSDSRSGRDEQFF.

V is TRBV6-5 and J is TRBJ1-1; 8 nucleotides align to TRBD1. Germline V gene sequence: CDR1 MNHEY, CDR2 SVGAGI. V lost 6 bases and J lost 1; bases outside the gene matches: 7. The CDR3 sequence is 15 residues long. The CDR3 loop is CASRSTDRANTEAFF. The DNA of the CDR3 is TGTGCCAGCAGATCAACGGACAGGGCGAACACTGAAGCTTTCTTT.

The chain links TRBV5-1 to TRBJ2-7, with 7 nucleotides matching TRBD2. Trimming cost V 5 bases and J 3 bases; bases outside gene matches: 8. The length of the CDR3 is 14 residues. The V gene's germline CDR1 is SGHRS and CDR2 YFSETQ. CDR3 amino acids: CASRDPGLGYEQYF. The CDR3 nucleotides read TGCGCCAGCAGAGATCCCGGACTAGGCTACGAGCAGTACTTC.

Only a few counts were recorded for this clone. The chain combines TRBV7-9 with TRBJ1-4; possible D gene TRBD1, 6 bases. Trimming left V 6 bases short and J 10 bases short, with 18 bases between. The CDR3 consists of 14 residues. Germline V CDR1 and CDR2: SEHNR, FQNEAQ (reference sequence). The chain's CDR3 is CASSQTGGQGKLFF. CDR3 bases: TGTGCCAGCAGTCAAACCGGGGGGCAAGGAAAACTGTTTTTT.

The V call is TRBV5-6, the J call TRBJ1-2; 7 nucleotides align to TRBD1. The germline V gene encodes CDR1 SGHDT and CDR2 YYEEEE. Unmatched junction bases numbered 9, after V lost 5 bases and J lost 2 bases. This CDR3 region has 15 residues. The CDR3 nucleotides read TGTGCCAGCAGGTATCGGACAGGACACAACTATGGCTACACCTTC. Protein: CASRYRTGHNYGYTF.

The CDR3 region is CASSPRQGAYEQYF. CDR3 bases: TGTGCCAGCAGCCCGAGACAGGGGGCCTACGAGCAGTACTTC. This chain links TRBV7-8 with TRBJ2-7; 9 bases agree with TRBD1. CDR3 length: 14 residues. Trimming at V came to 5 bases and at J to 2 bases, leaving 4 bases not matched to a gene. Germline V CDR1 and CDR2: SGHVS, FQNEAQ. The full variable domain, with the rest looked up from reference TRBV7-8 and TRBJ2-7, is GAGVSQSPRYKVAKRGQDVALRCDPISGHVSLFWYQQALGQGPEFLTYFQNEAQLDKSGLPSDRFFAERPEGSVSTLKIQRTQQEDSAVYLCASSPRQGAYEQYFGPGTRLTVT.

This clone was seen only a few times. The chain joins TRBV7-9 to TRBJ2-5; D gene unclear. The tail of the sequence fits TRBJ2-7 better, so the J call may be wrong. CDR1 SEHNR and CDR2 FQNEAQ come from the germline V gene (reference sequence). CDR3 length: 11 residues. Here the CDR3 reads CASRPLYEQYF. In DNA, the CDR3 is TGTGCCAGCAGACCACTCTACGAGCAGTACTTC.